This entry lists 10 T cell receptor beta chains sequenced from one sample in a study of blood T cell repertoires in COVID-19 (dated by TCRdb to 2020 to 2021). The library was produced with the immunoSEQ multiplex PCR assay. Imported from immuneACCESS, the table was reduced by TCRdb to in-frame sequences with V and J called. These copies leave out some clones; in studies compared against another copy, an unresolved V gene accounts for under half, and the cause of the remainder is not known. The sample table contains about 74,000 clones; only one count was recorded for under 95% of them. The ten largest account for 4.8% of the sample. Input material: peripheral blood. These receptors were collected from a woman aged 55 to 70 with active COVID-19.

The chain recombines TRBV7-2 with TRBJ2-1; the match to TRBD2 covers 12 bases. The CDR3 has 15 residues. The trim removed 6 bases at V and 4 bases at J, leaving 4 bases unmatched. Germline assignment: CDR1 SGHTA and CDR2 FQGNSA. The CDR3 region is CASRHTSGRYNEQFF. As DNA, the CDR3 is TGTGCCAGCAGACACACTAGCGGGAGGTACAATGAGCAGTTCTTC.

CDR3 amino acids: CASSPYRKSGYTF. As DNA, the CDR3 is TGTGCCAGCAGCCCCTACCGAAAGAGTGGCTACACCTTC. J is TRBJ1-2 and V is TRBV5-8; unclear D gene. The CDR3 is 13 residues long. Germline assignment: CDR1 SGHTS and CDR2 YDEGEE. The V gene lost 4 bases and the J gene lost 7 bases, with 14 bases spanning the gap. Based on the CDR3 plus reference TRBV5-8 and TRBJ1-2, the full variable domain is EAGVTQSPTHLIKTRGQQATLRCSPISGHTSVYWYQQALGLGLQFLLWYDEGEERNRGNFPPRFSGRQFPNYSSELNVNALELEDSALYLCASSPYRKSGYTFGSGTRLTVV.

The chain carries TRBV4-1 and TRBJ2-3; D possibly corresponds to TRBD2 (6 bases). The V gene's germline CDR1 is MGHRA and CDR2 YSYEKL. CDR3 length: 13 residues. The germline V and J ends were trimmed by 4 bases and 6 bases, with 11 bases remaining between them. DNA of the CDR3: TGCGCCAGCAGCCTAGAGCGGGCGGATACGCAGTATTTT. This encodes CASSLERADTQYF.

The gene calls are TRBV30 and TRBJ1-5, with TRBD1 as a possible D gene (6 bases). The CDR3 length is 16 residues. Germline lookup yields CDR1 GTSNPN and CDR2 SVGIG (reference sequence). V lost 0 bases and J lost 7, with 19 bases in between. The DNA of the CDR3 is TGTGCCTGGAGTGTACAAGGGGGTGCCGGGACCCAGCCCCAGCATTTT. It encodes CAWSVQGGAGTQPQHF.

The rearrangement uses TRBV28 and TRBJ1-2, with 9 bases identical to TRBD1. The germline V gene has CDR1 MDHEN and CDR2 SYDVKM. The ends lost 5 bases at V and 8 bases at J; junction bases unmatched: 15. This CDR3 has 16 amino acids. This CDR3 reads CASSGVSPGTGNGYTF. The CDR3 nucleotides read TGTGCCAGCAGTGGTGTGTCACCCGGGACAGGGAACGGCTACACCTTC.

The CDR3 sequence is CASSQDPGGYDYGYTF. The CDR3, as DNA: TGTGCCAGCAGCCAAGATCCTGGGGGGTATGACTATGGCTACACCTTC. This chain links TRBV4-2 with TRBJ1-2; D is possibly TRBD1 (5 bases). The V end lost 0 bases, the J end lost 3 bases, and 14 bases lay between the germline ends. Germline lookup yields CDR1 LGHNA and CDR2 YNFKEQ. The CDR3 extends over 16 amino acids.

The chain combines TRBV5-6 with TRBJ1-6; the D is unclear. The germline gives CDR1 SGHDT, CDR2 YYEEEE. There are 18 residues in the CDR3. Trimming pared 4 bases from V and 6 bases from J, leaving 23 bases between. The CDR3 DNA reads TGTGCCAGCAGCACCGGGATTCTATCCGGCACTCTTAATTCACCCCTCCACTTT. Translating it yields CASSTGILSGTLNSPLHF.

The rearrangement uses TRBV30 and TRBJ1-5; D gene unclear. CDR1 GTSNPN and CDR2 SVGIG come from the germline V gene (reference sequence). CDR3 size: 14 residues. V was shortened by 4 bases and J by 7 bases, with 17 bases between the two germline ends. The CDR3: CAWTAARVGQPQHF. The CDR3 nucleotides read TGTGCCTGGACCGCAGCCCGGGTCGGGCAGCCCCAGCATTTT.

The chain has TRBV7-2 and TRBJ2-5; TRBD2 matches at 7 bases. From germline, CDR1 is SGHTA and CDR2 FQGNSA. V lost 5 bases and J lost 1; bases outside the gene matches: 10. The CDR3 totals 16 residues. DNA of the CDR3: TGTGCCAGCAGCGAAGCGGGACTCACCACCCAAGAGACCCAGTACTTC. Encoded protein: CASSEAGLTTQETQYF.

This clone was observed a few times. CDR3 amino acids: CASSFYSGQQNTEAFF. CDR3 in DNA: TGCGCCAGCAGCTTCTACTCGGGACAGCAGAACACTGAAGCTTTCTTT. The chain is built from TRBV5-1 and TRBJ1-1; 7 bases line up with TRBD1. After removal of 2 bases from V and 1 base from J, the junction contained 8 bases not matched to a gene. Germline CDR1 SGHRS, CDR2 YFSETQ. The CDR3 sequence is 16 residues long.